This TCR beta chain was documented in a study of blood T cell repertoires in COVID-19. This table comes from immunoSEQ multiplex PCR, and its TCRdb copy is limited to in-frame clones, with some not included. Seen here are approximately 120,000 clones, over 75% observed once, and the top ten hold 5% to 8%. This clone is a singleton in its sample. This TCR derives from an elderly man with active or convalescent COVID-19. Source material: peripheral blood.

In nucleotides, the CDR3 is TGTGCCAGCAGCTTGAGCGTCGGAGCCTACGAGCAGTACTTC. This codes for CASSLSVGAYEQYF. The chain is built from TRBV5-4 and TRBJ2-7; no definite D call. CDR1 and CDR2 (germline): SGHNT, YYREEE (reference sequence). The V gene lost 1 base and the J gene lost 2 bases, with 10 bases spanning the gap. The CDR3 contains 14 residues.